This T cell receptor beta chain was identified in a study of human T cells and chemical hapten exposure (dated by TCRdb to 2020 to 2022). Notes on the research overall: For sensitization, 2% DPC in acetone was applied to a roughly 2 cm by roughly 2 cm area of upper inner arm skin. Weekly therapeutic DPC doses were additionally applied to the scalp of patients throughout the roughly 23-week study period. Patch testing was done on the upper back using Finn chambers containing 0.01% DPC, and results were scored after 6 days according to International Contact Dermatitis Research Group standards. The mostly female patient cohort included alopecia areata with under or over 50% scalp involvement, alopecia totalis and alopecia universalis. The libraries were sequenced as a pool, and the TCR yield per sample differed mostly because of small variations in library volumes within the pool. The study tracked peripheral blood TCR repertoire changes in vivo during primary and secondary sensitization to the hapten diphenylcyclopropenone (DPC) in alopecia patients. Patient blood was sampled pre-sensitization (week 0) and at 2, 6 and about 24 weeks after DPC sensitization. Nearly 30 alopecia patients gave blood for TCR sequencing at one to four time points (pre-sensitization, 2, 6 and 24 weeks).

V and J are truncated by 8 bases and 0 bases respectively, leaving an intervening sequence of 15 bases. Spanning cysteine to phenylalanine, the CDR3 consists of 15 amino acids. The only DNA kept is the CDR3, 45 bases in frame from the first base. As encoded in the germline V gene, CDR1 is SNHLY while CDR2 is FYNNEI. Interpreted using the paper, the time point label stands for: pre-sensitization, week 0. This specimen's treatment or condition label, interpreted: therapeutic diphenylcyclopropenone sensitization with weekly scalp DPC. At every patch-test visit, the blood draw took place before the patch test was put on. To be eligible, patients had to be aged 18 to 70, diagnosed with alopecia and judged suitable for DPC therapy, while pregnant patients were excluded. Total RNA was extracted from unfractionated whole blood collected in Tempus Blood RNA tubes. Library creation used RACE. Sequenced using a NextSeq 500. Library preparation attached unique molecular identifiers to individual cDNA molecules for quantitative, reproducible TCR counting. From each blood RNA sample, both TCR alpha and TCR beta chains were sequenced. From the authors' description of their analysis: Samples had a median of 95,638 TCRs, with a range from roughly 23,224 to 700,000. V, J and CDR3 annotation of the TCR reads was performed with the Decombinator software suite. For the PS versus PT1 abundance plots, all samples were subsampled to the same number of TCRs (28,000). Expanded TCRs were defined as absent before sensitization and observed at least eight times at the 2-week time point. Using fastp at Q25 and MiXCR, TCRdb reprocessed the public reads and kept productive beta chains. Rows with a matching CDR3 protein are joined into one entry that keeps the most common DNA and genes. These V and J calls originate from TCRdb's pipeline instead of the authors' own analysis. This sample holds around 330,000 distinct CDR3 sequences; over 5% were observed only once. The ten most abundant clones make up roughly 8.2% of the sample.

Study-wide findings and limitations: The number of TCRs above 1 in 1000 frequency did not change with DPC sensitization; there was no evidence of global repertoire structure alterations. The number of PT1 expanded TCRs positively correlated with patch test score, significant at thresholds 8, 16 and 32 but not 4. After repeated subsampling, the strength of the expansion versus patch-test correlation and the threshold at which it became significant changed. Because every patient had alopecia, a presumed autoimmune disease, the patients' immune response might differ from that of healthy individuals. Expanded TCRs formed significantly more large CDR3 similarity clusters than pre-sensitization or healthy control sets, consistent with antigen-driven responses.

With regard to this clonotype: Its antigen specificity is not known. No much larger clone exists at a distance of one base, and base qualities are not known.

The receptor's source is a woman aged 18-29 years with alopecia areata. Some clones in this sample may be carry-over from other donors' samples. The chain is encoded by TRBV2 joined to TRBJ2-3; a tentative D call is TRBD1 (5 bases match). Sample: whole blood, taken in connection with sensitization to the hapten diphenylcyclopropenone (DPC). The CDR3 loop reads CASYRYSRSTDTQYF. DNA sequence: TGTGCCAGCTACAGGTACTCGCGGAGCACAGATACGCAGTATTTT.